These 23 T cell receptor beta chains originate from one sample sequenced in a study of regulatory T cells in long-lasting Graves disease. Stated time point: newly diagnosed GD, antithyroid drugs for less than 3 months. RNA isolated from PBMCs was used to make the TCR library. Arm-PCR of CDR3 regions and iRepertoire HTBI primers were the basis on which TCR beta libraries were built. Each CDR3 protein gets one entry after TCRdb re-called the multiplex PCR reads with MiXCR. The sample carries about 500,000 distinct CDR3 sequences, around 16% recorded once. This sample also belongs to another study, concerning T cells in Graves' hyperthyroidism and ophthalmopathy.

The sample here was peripheral blood mononuclear cells (PBMCs), taken at new diagnosis, from a patient treated with antithyroid drugs. The origin of the receptors is a middle-aged man with Graves disease.

This clonotype occurred many times. V usage is TRBV11-2 and J usage is TRBJ2-1, with no clear D. The CDR3 length is 13 residues. Trimming shortened V by 3 bases and J by 3 bases, and 6 bases separated the two germline ends. Germline V lookup: CDR1 SGHAT, CDR2 FQNNGV. The CDR3 loop is CASSFMLYNEQFF. The CDR3 nucleotides are TGTGCCAGCAGCTTCATGCTCTACAATGAGCAGTTCTTC.

This clonotype was counted ten times or more. The V call is TRBV2, the J call TRBJ2-3; TRBD2 matches 13 bases. CDR3 length equals 16 residues. J was trimmed by 3 bases and V by 7 bases; bases with no gene match: 7. Germline CDR1 is SNHLY and CDR2 is FYNNEI. Here the CDR3 reads CASNGLAGVATDTQYF. In nucleotides, the CDR3 is TGTGCCAGCAACGGACTAGCGGGAGTCGCGACAGATACGCAGTATTTT.

The V gene is TRBV19, the J gene TRBJ1-1, with D possibly being TRBD1 (6 bases). The germline V and J ends were trimmed by 3 bases and 7 bases, with 12 bases remaining between them. The germline V gene encodes CDR1 LNHDA and CDR2 SQIVND (reference sequence). The CDR3 is 13 residues long. CDR3 sequence reads: CASSMGADVEAFF. The CDR3 DNA reads as TGTGCCAGTAGTATGGGGGCGGACGTTGAAGCTTTCTTT.

This clonotype was found a few times. This chain links TRBV6-2 or TRBV6-3 with TRBJ2-3; 7 nucleotides line up with TRBD1. The junction had 7 bases not matched to a gene; V was cut back by 4 bases and J by 6 bases. This CDR3 is 14 amino acids long. Per germline, CDR1 MNHEY and CDR2 SVGEGT. CDR3 nucleotide sequence: TGTGCCAGCAGTTTTGACAGGGACCGGGATACGCAGTATTTT. Protein product: CASSFDRDRDTQYF.

This clonotype occurred a few times. The chain combines TRBV24-1 with TRBJ2-1; 10 nucleotides align to TRBD2. V was clipped by 10 bases and J by 7 bases; unmatched bases: 9. The length of the CDR3 is 14 residues. Germline loops: CDR1 KGHDR, CDR2 SFDVKD. CDR3 protein: CATGETSGKNEQFF. The CDR3 region has the DNA TGTGCCACAGGCGAAACTAGCGGGAAAAATGAGCAGTTCTTC.

Only a few counts were recorded for this clonotype. V usage is TRBV4-1 and J usage is TRBJ2-3; TRBD2 matches at 10 bases. The V gene's germline CDR1 is MGHRA and CDR2 YSYEKL. The CDR3 is 16 amino acids. J gave up 4 bases and V 2 bases, and 6 bases lay outside the gene matches. In DNA, the CDR3 is TGCGCCAGCAGCCAAAGTGGAGCGGGAGGGGCAGATACGCAGTATTTT. Translated, it gives CASSQSGAGGADTQYF.

This clonotype has only a few counts. The chain is built from TRBV28 and TRBJ2-7; D is possibly TRBD2 (6 bases). The CDR3 covers 15 residues. CDR1 and CDR2 from the germline V gene are MDHEN and SYDVKM. With 7 bases removed from V and 4 bases from J, the gap between germline ends came to 20 bases. The CDR3: CASNTVGTGGYEQYF. DNA of the CDR3: TGTGCCAGCAACACTGTGGGGACCGGGGGTTACGAGCAGTACTTC.

This clonotype was detected ten times or more. The chain links TRBV20-1 to TRBJ1-5; possible D gene TRBD1, 5 bases. The CDR3 runs 15 residues. Germline V lookup: CDR1 DFQATT, CDR2 SNEGSKA (reference sequence). Trimming shortened V by 3 bases and J by 2 bases, and 14 bases separated the two germline ends. CDR3 in DNA: TGCAGTGCTAGGAGAGGGGACGGGGGCAATCAGCCCCAGCATTTT. This codes for CSARRGDGGNQPQHF.

Notes on this clonotype: A far larger clone is one base from this, pointing to a likely read error. This sequence joins TRBV28 and TRBJ2-1; perhaps TRBD1 as D (5 bases). Germline lookup yields CDR1 MDHEN and CDR2 SYDVKM. V gave up 3 bases and J gave up 10 bases, with 22 bases separating them. This CDR3 is 16 amino acids long. The DNA for the CDR3 is TGTGCCAGCAGTTTTATCCCTAGACAGAAATACTACGAGCAGTTCTTC. Protein sequence: CASSFIPRQKYYEQFF. Based on the CDR3 plus reference TRBV28 and TRBJ2-1, the full variable domain is DVKVTQSSRYLVKRTGEKVFLECVQDMDHENMFWYRQDPGLGLRLIYFSYDVKMKEKGDIPEGYSVSREKKERFSLILESASTNQTSMYLCASSFIPRQKYYEQFFGPGTRLTVL.

This clonotype turned up a few times. As the CDR3 is not closed by the conserved phenylalanine or tryptophan, this likely results from a read error. This sequence joins TRBV9 and TRBJ2-2, with D perhaps matching TRBD1 (6 bases). Germline loops: CDR1 SGDLS, CDR2 YYNGEE. The CDR3 is 17 amino acids. Trimming took 4 bases from V and 0 from J, leaving 16 bases between them. Written as DNA, the CDR3 is TGTGCCAGCAGCCTTTGGACAGACTCGACGAACACCGGGGAGCTGTTTCTT. This codes for CASSLWTDSTNTGELFL.

The CDR3 DNA follows: TGTGCCAGCAGGCCTGAAGCAGGGCTAGGGGAGACCCAGTACTTC. Protein product: CASRPEAGLGETQYF. The V gene is TRBV12-3 or TRBV12-4, the J gene TRBJ2-3; a weak D match, TRBD1 (5 bases). The assigned J gene may be wrong: the sequence end matches TRBJ2-5 better. The CDR3 sequence is 15 residues long.

This clonotype was observed many times. This chain connects TRBV28 to TRBJ1-2; D perhaps matches TRBD1 (5 bases). The CDR3 runs to 13 residues. The V end was cut by 6 bases, the J end by 5 bases, with 13 bases between. Looked up from germline, CDR1 is MDHEN and CDR2 is SYDVKM. CDR3 protein: CASRPGTGYGYTF. As DNA, the CDR3 is TGTGCCAGCAGGCCGGGGACCGGGTATGGCTACACCTTC.

This clonotype has a count of ten or more. CDR3 nucleotides: TGTGCCACCAGCAGAGACGGGAGGGGGTACAATGAGCAGTTCTTC. Translating gives CATSRDGRGYNEQFF. The chain is built from TRBV15 and TRBJ2-1; 8 bases are a match to TRBD2. CDR1 is LNHNV, CDR2 YYDKDF, per germline (reference sequence). Losses at the gene ends were 0 bases for V and 4 bases for J; bases not matched to a gene: 2. The CDR3 has 15 residues.

This clonotype was counted ten times or more. This chain connects TRBV7-2 to TRBJ2-1; D is unclear. This CDR3 is built from 15 residues. The germline V and J ends were trimmed by 5 bases and 1 base, with 12 bases remaining between them. Germline CDR1 SGHTA, CDR2 FQGNSA. The CDR3 loop is CASSPPARSYNEQFF. The CDR3 DNA is TGTGCCAGCAGCCCCCCAGCGCGTTCCTACAATGAGCAGTTCTTC.

The sample holds many counts of this clonotype. A read error may produce the germline difference seen at one junction end. The V call is TRBV7-9, the J call TRBJ2-5, with 10 bases lining up with TRBD1. The length of the CDR3 is 15 residues. Looked up from germline, CDR1 is SEHNR and CDR2 is FQNEAQ (reference sequence). CDR3 in DNA: TGTGCCAGCAGCCTAGCGACAGGGGGCCCGGAGACCCAGTACTTC. It encodes CASSLATGGPETQYF.

This clonotype occurred many times. The junction and the germline gene differ at one end; a read error may be behind it. V and J are TRBV2 and TRBJ1-5; unclear D gene. The CDR3 sequence is 14 residues long. In germline, CDR1 is SNHLY, CDR2 FYNNEI. CDR3 DNA: TGTGCCAGCACTGAATGGGGTGGCAATCAGCCCCAGCATTTT. This translates into CASTEWGGNQPQHF. Full variable domain (outside the CDR3, taken from reference TRBV2 and TRBJ1-5): EPEVTQTPSHQVTQMGQEVILRCVPISNHLYFYWYRQILGQKVEFLVSFYNNEISEKSEIFDDQFSVERPDGSNFTLKIRSTKLEDSAMYFCASTEWGGNQPQHFGDGTRLSIL.

The chain uses TRBV6-9 and TRBJ2-7, with D possibly matching TRBD2 (7 bases). There are 14 residues in the CDR3. Trimming left V 3 bases short and J 5 bases short, with 14 bases between. Germline V gene sequence: CDR1 MNHGY, CDR2 SVAAGI. CDR3 amino acids: CASSYSGTTNEQYF. The DNA for the CDR3 is TGTGCCAGCAGTTACAGCGGGACAACAAACGAGCAGTACTTC.

This clonotype has ten or more counts. The V gene is TRBV2, the J gene TRBJ2-5, with TRBD2 as a possible D gene (6 bases). Trimming took off 1 base at V and 5 bases at J, with 17 bases between the two ends. Germline V gene data show CDR1 as SNHLY and CDR2 as FYNNEI. The CDR3 has 16 amino acids. The CDR3 here is CASSEVRTIAQETQYF. In nucleotides, the CDR3 is TGTGCCAGCAGTGAAGTTCGGACTATTGCCCAGGAGACCCAGTACTTC.

This clonotype has just a few counts. The chain employs TRBV5-1 and TRBJ2-7, with D possibly matching TRBD1 (6 bases). V lost 0 bases and J lost 7, with 17 bases in between. The V gene's germline CDR1 is SGHRS and CDR2 YFSETQ. The CDR3 has 15 amino acids. The CDR3 sequence is CASSLEVGGTLEQYF. The CDR3 region has the DNA TGCGCCAGCAGCTTGGAAGTAGGGGGAACGCTGGAGCAGTACTTC.

Many counts were recorded for this clonotype. This sequence joins TRBV12-3 or TRBV12-4 and TRBJ2-2; maybe TRBD1 (6 bases). The CDR3 consists of 15 residues. Trimming cost V 2 bases and J 4 bases, with 11 bases left between them. Here the CDR3 DNA reads TGTGCCAGCAGTTTAATTCGACAGGCCACCGGGGAGCTGTTTTTT. It translates to CASSLIRQATGELFF.

The chain employs TRBV24-1 and TRBJ1-2; D remains unclear. The CDR3 loop spans 12 amino acids. Germline lookup yields CDR1 KGHDR and CDR2 SFDVKD. V lost 4 bases to trimming and J lost 8 bases, with 10 bases between them. The CDR3 DNA reads as TGTGCCACCAGTGAAGAGAATGGCGGCTACACCTTC. This sequence encodes CATSEENGGYTF.

This clonotype has more than one count but fewer than ten. The chain joins TRBV5-1 to TRBJ2-3; D unresolved. The closer fit of TRBJ1-5 to the DNA end suggests the J call may be wrong. The CDR3 has 15 residues. From germline, CDR1 is SGHRS and CDR2 YFSETQ. The CDR3 is CASSLAADVTDTQHF. The CDR3 DNA reads as TGCGCCAGCAGCTTGGCCGCGGATGTCACAGATACGCAGCATTTT.

Only a few counts were recorded for this clonotype. The chain has TRBV9 and TRBJ2-6; the match to TRBD2 covers 10 bases. Germline trimming cut 4 bases from V and 0 bases from J; bases unmatched to any gene: 4. The CDR3 is 17 amino acids. The germline V gene has CDR1 SGDLS and CDR2 YYNGEE. CDR3 loop: CASSSWTSGSGANVLTF. The CDR3 coding sequence is TGTGCCAGCAGCTCCTGGACTAGCGGCTCTGGGGCCAACGTCCTGACTTTC.